This TCR beta chain came from a study of persistence of HIV-infected CD4 T cells. The study, taken as a whole, reports: Within sorted populations, more oligoclonal TCRs accompanied more oligoclonal proviruses.

Overlapping HIV-1 Gag 15-mer peptides at approximately 1 ug per peptide per mL were used. CD40L/CD69 double-negative CD45RO-high memory CD4+ T cells were collected. CD8-depleted PBMCs were stimulated approximately 20 hours with anti-CD28/CD49d costimulation, CD40-blocking antibody and enfuvirtide. The libraries were made with immunoSEQ version 4 in survey mode. Generated by immunoSEQ multiplex PCR, the TCRdb table keeps only in-frame clones and is missing some. The data show tens of thousands of clones, with under 80% seen just once and 1.5% to 2% held by the top ten. Remarks on this clone: The antigen is undetermined.

After removal of 3 bases from V and 7 bases from J, the junction contained 10 bases not matched to a gene. Germline V gene lookup returns CDR1 SGHKS and CDR2 YYEKEE (reference sequence). The CDR3 is 15 residues long. The material sequenced was CD4+ T cells sorted from PBMCs after roughly 18-hour stimulation, taken from a patient who received antiretroviral therapy. The receptor was derived from an adult man with HIV who was CMV-seropositive. J is TRBJ1-2 and V is TRBV5-5; TRBD1 matches 9 bases. The CDR3 here is CASSSQTGGYGGYTF. In DNA, the CDR3 is TGTGCCAGCAGCTCGCAGACAGGGGGGTATGGTGGCTACACCTTC.